Listed here are 26 T cell receptor beta chains from one sample, sequenced in a study of T-cell memory formation after mild COVID-19. MiXCR, applied by TCRdb to the 5' RACE reads, yields one record per CDR3 protein. The table includes about 560,000 distinct CDR3 sequences, around a sixth detected once. The source material was PBMCs or a T cell subset sorted from them (not recorded which). All receptors come from an adult woman who had mild COVID-19 (a few samples of this study predate the infection). Cell type and time point are not known.

The gene calls are TRBV9 and TRBJ1-2, with a tentative D call TRBD1 (6 bases). Trimming left V 0 bases short and J 2 bases short, with 8 bases between. The CDR3 has 14 residues. Germline V gene data show CDR1 as SGDLS and CDR2 as YYNGEE. The CDR3 is CASSVEGGNYGYTF. The CDR3, as DNA: TGTGCCAGCAGCGTAGAGGGGGGGAACTATGGCTACACCTTC.

This clonotype has a single count. The chain combines TRBV7-9 with TRBJ2-3, with 14 bases lining up with TRBD2. Germline trimming cut 3 bases from V and 2 bases from J; bases unmatched to any gene: 7. The CDR3 contains 18 residues. The germline V gene encodes CDR1 SEHNR and CDR2 FQNEAQ (reference sequence). CDR3 in amino acids: CASSFPRLAGGDTDTQYF. CDR3 bases: TGTGCCAGCAGCTTCCCAAGACTAGCGGGAGGGGACACAGATACGCAGTATTTT.

Only a few counts were recorded for this clonotype. This rearrangement joins TRBV7-9 to TRBJ1-2; 9 bases agree with TRBD1. The CDR3 runs 17 residues. With 2 bases clipped from V and 1 base from J, the junction kept 8 bases outside the gene matches. Germline lookup yields CDR1 SEHNR and CDR2 FQNEAQ (reference sequence). The CDR3 DNA reads as TGTGCCAGCAGCTTACCGGGACAGGGCGATCTTAACTATGGCTACACCTTC. This sequence encodes CASSLPGQGDLNYGYTF.

There are a few counts of this clonotype. The V call is TRBV20-1, the J call TRBJ2-3; 9 bases are shared with TRBD1. CDR1 and CDR2 (germline): DFQATT, SNEGSKA (reference sequence). CDR3 size: 13 residues. This CDR3 reads CSAGTGITDTQYF. CDR3 in DNA: TGCAGCGCCGGGACAGGGATCACAGATACGCAGTATTTT.

This clonotype was found many times. The J gene is TRBJ1-2, the V gene TRBV5-5, with 7 positions matching TRBD1. The ends lost 3 bases at V and 2 bases at J; junction bases unmatched: 7. The CDR3 length is 15 residues. The V gene's germline CDR1 is SGHKS and CDR2 YYEKEE (reference sequence). For the CDR3, the DNA is TGTGCCAGCAGCTCGATACCGGGACAGAACTATGGCTACACCTTC. Protein: CASSSIPGQNYGYTF.

The sample holds many counts of this clonotype. The chain combines TRBV12-3 or TRBV12-4 with TRBJ1-5; D is uncertain. The CDR3 runs 13 residues. The V end lost 1 base, the J end lost 7 bases, and 8 bases lay between the germline ends. The CDR3 region has the DNA TGTGCCAGCAGTTTAGATAGGGCCCAGCCCCAGCATTTT. Translated: CASSLDRAQPQHF.

This clonotype has a handful of counts. The chain links TRBV7-9 to TRBJ1-6; tentatively, D is TRBD1 (6 bases). Trimming removed 5 bases from V and 16 bases from J, with 12 bases in between. CDR3 length: 11 amino acids. Germline assignment: CDR1 SEHNR and CDR2 FQNEAQ (reference sequence). The CDR3 region has the DNA TGTGCCAGCAGCGACCGGGACAATCTCCACTTT. Its protein product is CASSDRDNLHF. Drawing the rest from reference TRBV7-9 and TRBJ1-6, the complete variable domain is DTGVSQNPRHKITKRGQNVTFRCDPISEHNRLYWYRQTLGQGPEFLTYFQNEAQLEKSRLLSDRFSAERPKGSFSTLEIQRTEQGDSAMYLCASSDRDNLHFGNGTRLTVT.

This clonotype was seen a handful of times. V usage is TRBV6-2 or TRBV6-3 and J usage is TRBJ1-5; D is possibly TRBD1 (6 bases). Per germline, CDR1 MNHEY and CDR2 SVGEGT. The CDR3 covers 16 residues. Trimming took off 1 base at V and 7 bases at J, with 17 bases between the two ends. CDR3 nucleotides: TGTGCCAGCAGTTACTGGGACACCTGGGAGAGCCAGCCCCAGCATTTT. This gives the protein CASSYWDTWESQPQHF.

This clonotype appeared a few times. The rearrangement uses TRBV11-3 and TRBJ2-2; a weak D match, TRBD1 (5 bases). V gave up 5 bases and J gave up 5 bases, with 12 bases separating them. Germline V gene lookup returns CDR1 SGHNT and CDR2 YENEEA. The CDR3 loop spans 14 amino acids. CDR3 bases: TGTGCCAGCAGCGCAAGTCAGGGAACCGGGGAGCTGTTTTTT. Translating gives CASSASQGTGELFF. Full variable domain (remainder filled in from reference TRBV11-3 and TRBJ2-2): EAGVVQSPRYKIIEKKQPVAFWCNPISGHNTLYWYLQNLGQGPELLIRYENEEAVDDSQLPKDRFSAERLKGVDSTLKIQPAELGDSAVYLCASSASQGTGELFFGEGSRLTVL.

This clonotype was detected only a few times. The chain employs TRBV4-1 and TRBJ1-2; 9 bases line up with TRBD1. This CDR3 has 15 residues. Germline V gene sequence: CDR1 MGHRA, CDR2 YSYEKL. V shed 7 bases and J 4 bases; nucleotides not matched to a gene: 10. CDR3 bases: TGCGCCAGCACGCCGGGACAGGGTCCGCCCTATGGCTACACCTTC. This sequence encodes CASTPGQGPPYGYTF.

The table lists this clonotype with a few counts. V gene TRBV30 combines with J gene TRBJ2-4; TRBD1 matches at 7 bases. V was clipped by 8 bases and J by 1 base; unmatched bases: 5. Germline assignment: CDR1 GTSNPN and CDR2 SVGIG (reference sequence). The CDR3 sequence is 13 residues long. CDR3 nucleotides: TGTGCCCACCAGGGGGAGGCCAAAAACATTCAGTACTTC. This codes for CAHQGEAKNIQYF. Full variable domain (outside the CDR3, taken from reference TRBV30 and TRBJ2-4): SQTIHQWPATLVQPVGSPLSLECTVEGTSNPNLYWYRQAAGRGLQLLFYSVGIGQISSEVPQNLSASRPQDRQFILSSKKLLLSDSGFYLCAHQGEAKNIQYFGAGTRLSVL.

The V and J genes are TRBV30 and TRBJ2-7; no clear D gene. Germline V lookup: CDR1 GTSNPN, CDR2 SVGIG (reference sequence). Trimming shortened V by 2 bases and J by 0 bases, and 14 bases separated the two germline ends. The length of the CDR3 is 15 residues. The CDR3 spells CAWSSTFSSSYEQYF. DNA of the CDR3: TGTGCCTGGAGTTCAACCTTTTCGAGCTCCTACGAGCAGTACTTC. The whole variable domain, filled in from reference TRBV30 and TRBJ2-7, reads SQTIHQWPATLVQPVGSPLSLECTVEGTSNPNLYWYRQAAGRGLQLLFYSVGIGQISSEVPQNLSASRPQDRQFILSSKKLLLSDSGFYLCAWSSTFSSSYEQYFGPGTRLTVT.

This clonotype was counted between two and nine times. V usage is TRBV30 and J usage is TRBJ2-2; 9 bases agree with TRBD1. The CDR3 contains 15 residues. The V gene's germline CDR1 is GTSNPN and CDR2 SVGIG (reference sequence). V lost 2 bases and J lost 5; bases outside the gene matches: 6. CDR3 residues: CAWSLWTGETGELFF. The CDR3 DNA follows: TGTGCCTGGAGTTTATGGACAGGGGAAACCGGGGAGCTGTTTTTT. The complete variable domain, with remaining parts taken from reference TRBV30 and TRBJ2-2, reads SQTIHQWPATLVQPVGSPLSLECTVEGTSNPNLYWYRQAAGRGLQLLFYSVGIGQISSEVPQNLSASRPQDRQFILSSKKLLLSDSGFYLCAWSLWTGETGELFFGEGSRLTVL.

This sequence joins TRBV19 and TRBJ1-1; the match to TRBD1 covers 8 bases. V was clipped by 9 bases and J by 0 bases; unmatched bases: 18. This CDR3 spans 18 amino acids. Germline V lookup: CDR1 LNHDA, CDR2 SQIVND (reference sequence). CDR3 sequence reads: CASRSKGTGLLMNTEAFF. CDR3 in DNA: TGTGCCAGCAGAAGCAAGGGGACAGGCCTACTCATGAACACTGAAGCTTTCTTT.

The gene calls are TRBV4-3 and TRBJ2-1; 7 bases are shared with TRBD1. This CDR3 spans 17 amino acids. With V trimmed by 4 bases and J by 1 base, 10 bases remained unmatched. In germline, CDR1 is LGHNA, CDR2 YSLEER. DNA of the CDR3: TGCGCCAGCAGCCTCACAGGGGTCACGAAATCCTACAATGAGCAGTTCTTC. As protein: CASSLTGVTKSYNEQFF.

The chain joins TRBV2 to TRBJ2-1; D is ambiguous. In germline, CDR1 is SNHLY, CDR2 FYNNEI. The CDR3 totals 11 residues. Trimming took off 7 bases at V and 4 bases at J, with 5 bases between the two ends. The CDR3 DNA is TGTGCCAGCAAACAATACAATGAGCAGTTCTTC. Protein: CASKQYNEQFF.

This clonotype was counted between two and nine times. This sequence joins TRBV2 and TRBJ2-2; D not resolved. Per the germline V gene, CDR1 is SNHLY and CDR2 is FYNNEI. CDR3 size: 17 residues. V was shortened by 0 bases and J by 6 bases, with 17 bases between the two germline ends. As DNA, the CDR3 is TGTGCCAGCAGTGAAGCGCTTGGAAGGGTTGAACCCGGGGAGCTGTTTTTT. Protein: CASSEALGRVEPGELFF.

This clonotype came up many times. The V gene is TRBV5-4, the J gene TRBJ2-5, with D hard to call. The CDR3 runs 14 residues. Germline CDR1 is SGHNT and CDR2 is YYREEE (reference sequence). The V and J ends lost 4 bases and 5 bases respectively, with 15 bases between them. CDR3: CASSPKVSEETQYF. CDR3 nucleotide sequence: TGTGCCAGCAGCCCCAAGGTCTCGGAGGAGACCCAGTACTTC.

A single count supports this clonotype. The rearrangement links TRBV6-1 to TRBJ2-4; TRBD1 aligns across 10 bases. With V trimmed by 8 bases and J by 0 bases, 10 bases remained unmatched. Germline CDR1 MNHNS, CDR2 SASEGT. The CDR3 extends over 17 amino acids. CDR3 loop: CASGRGQGTLAKNIQYF. In nucleotides, the CDR3 is TGTGCCAGCGGTAGGGGACAGGGGACTCTAGCCAAAAACATTCAGTACTTC.

This clonotype was counted ten times or more. The chain recombines TRBV5-1 with TRBJ2-3; D unresolved. CDR1 and CDR2 from the germline V gene are SGHRS and YFSETQ. The CDR3 consists of 12 residues. V was trimmed by 5 bases and J by 3 bases, leaving 7 bases between them. Here the CDR3 DNA reads TGCGCCAGCAGTTTTGATACAGATACGCAGTATTTT. Its protein product is CASSFDTDTQYF.

Only a few counts were recorded for this clonotype. This chain uses TRBV29-1 with TRBJ1-1; possibly TRBD1 for D (5 bases). Germline V gene lookup returns CDR1 SQVTM and CDR2 ANQGSEA. V lost 4 bases and J 2 bases, leaving 14 bases between the germline ends. The CDR3 sequence is 14 residues long. The CDR3 protein is CSVARTTANTEAFF. CDR3 DNA sequence: TGCAGCGTTGCCCGAACGACAGCTAACACTGAAGCTTTCTTT.

V usage is TRBV28 and J usage is TRBJ2-1, with D hard to call. From germline, CDR1 is MDHEN and CDR2 SYDVKM. Trimming removed 10 bases from V and 4 bases from J, with 5 bases in between. This CDR3 has 10 amino acids. In nucleotides, the CDR3 is TGTGCCACCTCTTACAATGAGCAGTTCTTC. Residues: CATSYNEQFF.

The sample holds one count of this clonotype. The chain combines TRBV18 with TRBJ2-2; no firm D call. In germline, CDR1 is KGHSH, CDR2 LQKENI. This CDR3 comprises 15 residues. V shed 1 base and J shed 8 bases, with 14 bases lying between them. The CDR3 nucleotides are TGTGCCAGCTCACCACGGACGATTGGCCCGGGGGAGCTGTTTTTT. This sequence encodes CASSPRTIGPGELFF.

This chain connects TRBV20-1 to TRBJ1-5; 8 positions agree with TRBD1. The ends lost 6 bases at V and 1 base at J; junction bases unmatched: 5. Germline loops: CDR1 DFQATT, CDR2 SNEGSKA (reference sequence). This CDR3 is 14 amino acids long. CDR3 sequence: CSAGTGASNQPQHF. The CDR3 bases are TGCAGTGCGGGGACAGGAGCAAGCAATCAGCCCCAGCATTTT.

This chain uses TRBV3-1 with TRBJ2-1, with 8 bases fitting TRBD2. The ends lost 0 bases at V and 7 bases at J; junction bases unmatched: 5. The CDR3 sequence is 15 residues long. In germline, CDR1 is LGHDT, CDR2 YNNKEL (reference sequence). The CDR3 DNA reads TGTGCCAGCAGCCAAGATAGAGTAGCGGGGAATGAGCAGTTCTTC. The encoded protein is CASSQDRVAGNEQFF.

This clonotype was seen a handful of times. The chain couples TRBV5-1 to TRBJ2-1, with TRBD2 identical over 13 bases. V was clipped by 3 bases and J by 7 bases; unmatched bases: 7. Germline lookup yields CDR1 SGHRS and CDR2 YFSETQ. CDR3 size: 16 residues. CDR3 in amino acids: CASSSGTSGTLNEQFF. CDR3 sequence (DNA): TGCGCCAGCAGCTCGGGGACTAGCGGGACGTTGAATGAGCAGTTCTTC.